Following are 7 T cell receptor beta chains from one sample sequenced in a study of blood T cell repertoires in COVID-19. Produced via immunoSEQ multiplex PCR; TCRdb's table is partial and in-frame only. The repertoire includes 200,000 to 250,000 clones, about 86% of them detected once, and 3.1% sits in the top ten. The sequencing sample was made of PBMCs or T cells enriched from blood (not recorded which). The origin of the receptors is a woman aged 45-60 years in a cohort exposed to, infected with or recovered from COVID-19 (not recorded which).

The V and J genes are TRBV6-5 and TRBJ1-1, with TRBD1 matching over 9 bases. The CDR3 is made up of 15 amino acids. The germline gives CDR1 MNHEY, CDR2 SVGAGI. Trimming took 6 bases from V and 0 from J; bases not matched to a gene: 5. Written as DNA, the CDR3 is TGTGCCAGCAGGTTACAGGGGGCAATGAACACTGAAGCTTTCTTT. Protein: CASRLQGAMNTEAFF.

Comment on this clone: Mismatch with germline at one junction end may stem from a read error. This chain joins TRBV7-2 and TRBJ2-1; D is unclear. CDR3 length equals 13 residues. CDR1 and CDR2 from the germline V gene are SGHTA and FQGNSA. The CDR3 DNA reads TGTGCCAGCACCTTATCCCGCAACGGTGAGCAGTTCTTC. Protein: CASTLSRNGEQFF. The full variable domain, rest sourced from reference TRBV7-2 and TRBJ2-1, is GAGVSQSPSNKVTEKGKDVELRCDPISGHTALYWYRQSLGQGLEFLIYFQGNSAPDKSGLPSDRFSAERTGGSVSTLTIQRTQQEDSAVYLCASTLSRNGEQFFGPGTRLTVL.

The V gene is TRBV3-1 (or the pseudogene TRBV3-2), the J gene TRBJ1-1; no definite D call. From germline, CDR1 is LGHDT and CDR2 YNNKEL (reference sequence). The CDR3 consists of 14 residues. Trimming pared 2 bases from V and 0 bases from J, leaving 7 bases between. CDR3 residues: CASSQKSLNTEAFF. CDR3 nucleotide sequence: TGTGCCAGCAGCCAAAAGAGCCTGAACACTGAAGCTTTCTTT.

This chain links TRBV2 with TRBJ2-7, with D tentatively TRBD1 (5 bases). V lost 3 bases and J 5 bases, leaving 17 bases between the germline ends. The CDR3 length is 15 residues. Germline CDR1 and CDR2: SNHLY and FYNNEI. The CDR3 sequence is CASSEVAGKFDEQYF. DNA of the CDR3: TGTGCCAGCAGTGAGGTGGCAGGGAAGTTCGACGAGCAGTACTTC.

This chain joins TRBV4-3 and TRBJ2-7; no clear D. The V and J ends lost 0 bases and 0 bases respectively, with 12 bases between them. The CDR3 has 16 residues. Germline CDR1 is LGHNA and CDR2 is YSLEER. CDR3 DNA: TGCGCCAGCAGCCAAGAAATCCAGTTGCCCTCCTACGAGCAGTACTTC. Protein: CASSQEIQLPSYEQYF.

The chain is built from TRBV28 and TRBJ1-3; D perhaps matches TRBD1 (6 bases). The CDR3 is 15 amino acids. Germline V gene lookup returns CDR1 MDHEN and CDR2 SYDVKM. V dropped 4 bases and J dropped 0 bases, with 10 bases sitting between them. CDR3 region: CASSSQGLSGNTIYF. Written as DNA, the CDR3 is TGTGCCAGCAGTTCACAGGGCCTCTCTGGAAACACCATATATTTT.

The table lists this clone with a count of one. The chain combines TRBV28 with TRBJ1-2, with 8 bases identical to TRBD1. V was pared by 3 bases and J by 9 bases, with 6 bases of the junction left unmatched. The CDR3 is 13 amino acids. The germline CDR1 and CDR2 sequences are MDHEN and SYDVKM. The CDR3, as DNA: TGTGCCAGCAGTTTCGGACAGGGTTGGAGCTACACCTTC. This gives the protein CASSFGQGWSYTF.